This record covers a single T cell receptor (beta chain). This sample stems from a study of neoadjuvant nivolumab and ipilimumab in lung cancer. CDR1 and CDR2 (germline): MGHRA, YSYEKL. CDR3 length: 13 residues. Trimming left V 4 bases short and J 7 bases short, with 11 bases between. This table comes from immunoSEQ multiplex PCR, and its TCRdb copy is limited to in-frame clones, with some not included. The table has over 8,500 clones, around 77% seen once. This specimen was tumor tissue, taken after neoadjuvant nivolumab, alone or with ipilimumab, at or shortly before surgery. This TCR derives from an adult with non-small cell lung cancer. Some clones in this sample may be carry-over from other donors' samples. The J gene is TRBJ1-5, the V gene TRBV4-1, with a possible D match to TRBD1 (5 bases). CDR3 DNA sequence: TGCGCCAGCAGCCGGGGGGGGATACAGCCCCAGCATTTT. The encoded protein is CASSRGGIQPQHF.